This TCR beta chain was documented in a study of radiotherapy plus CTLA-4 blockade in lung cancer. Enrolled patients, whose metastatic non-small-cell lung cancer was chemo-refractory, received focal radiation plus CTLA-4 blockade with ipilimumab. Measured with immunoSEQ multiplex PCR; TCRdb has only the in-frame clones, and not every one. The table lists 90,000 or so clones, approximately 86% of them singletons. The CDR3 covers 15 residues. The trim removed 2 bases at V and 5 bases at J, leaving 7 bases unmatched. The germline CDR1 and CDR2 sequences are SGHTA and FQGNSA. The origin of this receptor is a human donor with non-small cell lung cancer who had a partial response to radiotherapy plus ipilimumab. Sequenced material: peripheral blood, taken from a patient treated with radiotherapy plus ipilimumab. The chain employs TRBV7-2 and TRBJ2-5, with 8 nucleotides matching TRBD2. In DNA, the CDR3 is TGTGCCAGCAGCTTAATGGCGGGAGGCCGGGAGACCCAGTACTTC. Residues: CASSLMAGGRETQYF.